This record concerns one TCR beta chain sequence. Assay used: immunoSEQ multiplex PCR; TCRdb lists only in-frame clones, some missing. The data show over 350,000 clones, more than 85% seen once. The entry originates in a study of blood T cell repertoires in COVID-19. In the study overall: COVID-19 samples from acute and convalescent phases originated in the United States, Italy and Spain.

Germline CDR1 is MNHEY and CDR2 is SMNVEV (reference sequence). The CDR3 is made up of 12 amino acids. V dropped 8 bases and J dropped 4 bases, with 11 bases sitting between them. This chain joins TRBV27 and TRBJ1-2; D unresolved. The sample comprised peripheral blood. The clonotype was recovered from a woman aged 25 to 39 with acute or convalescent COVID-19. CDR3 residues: CASSSAGYGYTF. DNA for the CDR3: TGTGCCAGCTCATCGGCGGGCTATGGCTACACCTTC.